The next 18 T cell receptor beta chains were all read from a single sample in a study of shared clonotypes between healthy human individuals. Clones were sequenced by immunoSEQ multiplex PCR, and TCRdb holds only the in-frame ones, with some missing. The table includes about 680,000 clones, approximately 90% detected once. CD8 cells classed as naive were CD45RO-negative and positively selected for CCR7, excluding terminally differentiated effector memory CD45RA+ cells. The source material was naive CD8+ T cells sorted from blood. Receptor source: a man aged 25 to 45 in good health.

This chain uses TRBV27 with TRBJ1-4; D is possibly TRBD1 (6 bases). The V gene lost 5 bases and the J gene lost 8 bases, with 18 bases spanning the gap. CDR1 is MNHEY and CDR2 is SMNVEV in the germline V gene (reference sequence). The CDR3 totals 15 residues. In DNA form, the CDR3 reads TGTGCCAGCAGTAGGGACACGTCTAGGTGGGAAAAACTGTTTTTT. This gives the protein CASSRDTSRWEKLFF.

In DNA form, the CDR3 reads TGTGCCAGTAGATTAGAGGGGGTAACCTACAATGAGCAGTTCTTC. Translation gives CASRLEGVTYNEQFF. The chain combines TRBV19 with TRBJ2-1; the D gene is possibly TRBD1 (6 bases). Germline V lookup: CDR1 LNHDA, CDR2 SQIVND (reference sequence). The CDR3 is 15 amino acids. V lost 6 bases to trimming and J lost 2 bases, with 14 bases between them.

This chain links TRBV2 with TRBJ2-7; D is possibly TRBD2 (5 bases). The germline V gene has CDR1 SNHLY and CDR2 FYNNEI. This CDR3 is built from 14 residues. Trimming cost V 7 bases and J 5 bases, with 18 bases left between them. The CDR3 DNA reads TGTGCCAGCATGGCGGGCCGGGGTCAGGACGAGCAGTACTTC. Translated, it gives CASMAGRGQDEQYF. Together with reference TRBV2 and TRBJ2-7, the CDR3 gives the full variable domain: EPEVTQTPSHQVTQMGQEVILRCVPISNHLYFYWYRQILGQKVEFLVSFYNNEISEKSEIFDDQFSVERPDGSNFTLKIRSTKLEDSAMYFCASMAGRGQDEQYFGPGTRLTVT.

CDR3: CASSWYRGRLTGELFF. The CDR3 DNA reads TGTGCCAGCAGCTGGTACAGGGGGCGCCTCACCGGGGAGCTGTTTTTT. This chain links TRBV7-9 with TRBJ2-2; 9 bases map to TRBD1. The germline V gene has CDR1 SEHNR and CDR2 FQNEAQ (reference sequence). Germline trimming cut 4 bases from V and 4 bases from J; bases unmatched to any gene: 7. This CDR3 spans 16 amino acids.

For this clone: The same CDR3 is also encoded by other DNA sequences in this sample. The J gene is TRBJ2-1, the V gene TRBV27; 10 positions agree with TRBD1. The V segment lost 6 bases and the J segment 6 bases; nucleotides outside the gene matches: 8. This CDR3 comprises 15 residues. Germline loops: CDR1 MNHEY, CDR2 SMNVEV (reference sequence). This CDR3 is CASRPSGTGVNEQFF. As DNA, the CDR3 is TGTGCCAGCAGACCTTCCGGGACAGGGGTCAATGAGCAGTTCTTC.

The V call is TRBV27, the J call TRBJ2-7; 10 bases match TRBD2. The CDR3 is made up of 15 amino acids. Trimming took 5 bases from V and 5 from J; bases not matched to a gene: 9. Germline CDR1 reads MNHEY; CDR2 reads SMNVEV (reference sequence). DNA for the CDR3: TGTGCCAGCAGTCCAACCGGGACTAGCGTCCACGAGCAGTACTTC. It translates to CASSPTGTSVHEQYF.

This clone occurred once. The identical CDR3 is also encoded by other nucleotide sequences in the sample. V is TRBV29-1 and J is TRBJ2-1; the match to TRBD2 covers 12 bases. Germline V gives CDR1 SQVTM, CDR2 ANQGSEA. This CDR3 is built from 16 residues. Trimming at V came to 1 base and at J to 2 bases, leaving 3 bases not matched to a gene. CDR3 sequence reads: CSVEGLAGAPYNEQFF. The CDR3, as DNA: TGCAGCGTTGAAGGACTAGCGGGAGCCCCCTACAATGAGCAGTTCTTC.

This chain joins TRBV4-1 and TRBJ2-7, with D possibly being TRBD2 (5 bases). Germline values: CDR1 MGHRA, CDR2 YSYEKL. CDR3 length: 16 amino acids. The germline V and J ends were trimmed by 0 bases and 3 bases, with 15 bases remaining between them. The CDR3 nucleotides read TGCGCCAGCAGCCAAGATTGGTCGGGGATTATCTACGAGCAGTACTTC. It codes for CASSQDWSGIIYEQYF.

The CDR3 spells CASSLRPQGASNQPQHF. The CDR3 nucleotides read TGTGCCAGCAGTTTACGACCACAGGGGGCGAGCAATCAGCCCCAGCATTTT. V and J are TRBV5-5 and TRBJ1-5; 9 bases are shared with TRBD1. Germline V gene sequence: CDR1 SGHKS, CDR2 YYEKEE (reference sequence). V gave up 5 bases and J gave up 1 base; unmatched junction bases: 10. The CDR3 sequence is 17 residues long.

The rearrangement joins TRBV2 to TRBJ1-4; weak D call: TRBD1 (6 bases). This CDR3 comprises 14 residues. Germline loops: CDR1 SNHLY, CDR2 FYNNEI. V shed 9 bases and J shed 2 bases, with 13 bases lying between them. CDR3 loop: CASRRGPTNEKLFF. The CDR3 DNA reads TGTGCCAGTCGGCGGGGGCCCACTAATGAAAAACTGTTTTTT.

The rearrangement links TRBV18 to TRBJ1-1; 9 bases agree with TRBD1. The CDR3 consists of 17 residues. The germline CDR1 and CDR2 sequences are KGHSH and LQKENI. V was clipped by 2 bases and J by 2 bases; unmatched bases: 9. CDR3 sequence (DNA): TGTGCCAGCTCACCAGGAACAGACAGGGGGTTTAACACTGAAGCTTTCTTT. Residues: CASSPGTDRGFNTEAFF.

The CDR3 DNA reads TGCGCCAGCAGTGAGGGGACGAAAAGGTACGGAAGTACCGAGCAGTACTTC. Amino acid sequence: CASSEGTKRYGSTEQYF. The chain combines TRBV10-1 with TRBJ2-7; D might be TRBD1 or TRBD2, each matching 5 bases. The CDR3 is 17 amino acids. CDR1 is WNHNN, CDR2 SYGVQD, per germline (reference sequence). V dropped 2 bases and J dropped 6 bases, with 23 bases sitting between them.

The chain couples TRBV28 to TRBJ2-7; 7 bases match TRBD2. The CDR3 length is 17 residues. CDR1 MDHEN and CDR2 SYDVKM come from the germline V gene. The junction had 11 bases not matched to a gene; V was cut back by 1 base and J by 2 bases. The CDR3 loop is CASSLYRPVAGAYEQYF. CDR3 nucleotides: TGTGCCAGCAGTTTATACCGCCCGGTAGCGGGCGCCTACGAGCAGTACTTC.

V usage is TRBV6-5 and J usage is TRBJ2-7; D not certain. Germline V gives CDR1 MNHEY, CDR2 SVGAGI. Trimming removed 0 bases from V and 6 bases from J, with 6 bases in between. The CDR3 has 12 amino acids. The CDR3 nucleotides read TGTGCCAGCAGTTACTCAGGCCTCGAGCAGTACTTC. Encoded protein: CASSYSGLEQYF.

V and J are TRBV10-3 and TRBJ2-1; TRBD2 might be the D (6 bases). V was pared by 4 bases and J by 0 bases, with 28 bases between. Germline V CDR1 and CDR2: ENHRY, SYGVKD. CDR3 size: 21 residues. CDR3 nucleotides: TGTGCCATCAGTGGGGAAGTTGCGGGCGGGAAATTTTTAAGCTCCTACAATGAGCAGTTCTTC. Its translation is CAISGEVAGGKFLSSYNEQFF.

The chain uses TRBV9 and TRBJ2-2; TRBD2 aligns across 7 bases. The germline CDR1 and CDR2 sequences are SGDLS and YYNGEE. Losses at the gene ends were 0 bases for V and 1 base for J; bases not matched to a gene: 6. The CDR3 has 17 amino acids. CDR3 sequence: CASSVDRASGNTGELFF. The DNA for the CDR3 is TGTGCCAGCAGCGTAGATAGGGCTAGCGGGAACACCGGGGAGCTGTTTTTT.

This rearrangement joins TRBV19 to TRBJ1-2; 7 bases line up with TRBD1. V gave up 1 base and J gave up 6 bases; unmatched junction bases: 2. This CDR3 has 13 amino acids. Germline CDR1 and CDR2: LNHDA and SQIVND (reference sequence). The chain's CDR3 is CASSIAQGHGYTF. The CDR3 DNA follows: TGTGCCAGTAGTATAGCACAGGGGCATGGCTACACCTTC.

The genes are TRBV6-1 and TRBJ2-7, with D maybe TRBD2 (5 bases). Trimming pared 1 base from V and 3 bases from J, leaving 19 bases between. The CDR3 runs to 17 residues. Per the germline V gene, CDR1 is MNHNS and CDR2 is SASEGT. In nucleotides, the CDR3 is TGTGCCAGCAGTGAAGTGGGGTTTCGGGGTGGCCTCTACGAGCAGTACTTC. This gives the protein CASSEVGFRGGLYEQYF.